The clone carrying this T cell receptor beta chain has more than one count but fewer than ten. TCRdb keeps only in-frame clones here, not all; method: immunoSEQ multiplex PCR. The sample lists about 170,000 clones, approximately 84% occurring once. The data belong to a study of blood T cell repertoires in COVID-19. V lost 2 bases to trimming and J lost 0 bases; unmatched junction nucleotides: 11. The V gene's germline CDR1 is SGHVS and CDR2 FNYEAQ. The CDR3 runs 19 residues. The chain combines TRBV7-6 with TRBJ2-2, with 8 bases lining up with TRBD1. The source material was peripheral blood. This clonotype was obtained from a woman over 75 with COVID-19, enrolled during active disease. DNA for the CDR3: TGTGCCAGCAGCTTACGGGGACAGGCAATCCGGCCGAACACCGGGGAGCTGTTTTTT. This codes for CASSLRGQAIRPNTGELFF.